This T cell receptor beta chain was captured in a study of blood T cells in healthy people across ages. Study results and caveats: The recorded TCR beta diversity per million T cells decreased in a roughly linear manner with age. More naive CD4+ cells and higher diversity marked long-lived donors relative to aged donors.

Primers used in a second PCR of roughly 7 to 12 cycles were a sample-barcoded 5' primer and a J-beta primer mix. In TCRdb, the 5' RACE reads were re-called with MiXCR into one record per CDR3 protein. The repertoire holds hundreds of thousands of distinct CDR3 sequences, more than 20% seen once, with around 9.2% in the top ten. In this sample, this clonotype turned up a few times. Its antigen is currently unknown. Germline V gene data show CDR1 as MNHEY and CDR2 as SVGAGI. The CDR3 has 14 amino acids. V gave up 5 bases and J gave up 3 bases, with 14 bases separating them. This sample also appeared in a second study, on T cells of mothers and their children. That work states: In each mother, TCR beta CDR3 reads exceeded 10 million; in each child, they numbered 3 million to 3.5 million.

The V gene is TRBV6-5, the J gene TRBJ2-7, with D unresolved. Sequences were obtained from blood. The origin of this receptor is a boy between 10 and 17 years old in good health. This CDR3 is CASSQLQTDYEQYF. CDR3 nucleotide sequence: TGTGCCAGCAGTCAACTACAGACTGACTACGAGCAGTACTTC.